The 8 T cell receptor beta chains presented below share a single source sample, sequenced in a study of blood T cell repertoires in COVID-19. The assay was immunoSEQ multiplex PCR, and TCRdb's table has in-frame clones only and misses some. This table holds some 26,000 clones, approximately 86% found once. The sample taken for sequencing was peripheral blood. All receptors come from a man aged 80 or over with active or convalescent COVID-19.

The chain has TRBV7-9 and TRBJ1-2, with D possibly being TRBD1 (6 bases). Deletions cut 7 bases from V and 10 bases from J, with 22 bases between. This CDR3 has 14 residues. Per the germline V gene, CDR1 is SEHNR and CDR2 is FQNEAQ (reference sequence). The CDR3 DNA follows: TGTGCCAGCAACAGCGCAGGGGAACACCCGGTCTACACCTTC. It is translated as CASNSAGEHPVYTF.

The J gene is TRBJ2-5, the V gene TRBV6-1, with 8 bases that match TRBD1. The germline V gene encodes CDR1 MNHNS and CDR2 SASEGT. J lost 5 bases, V lost 2 bases, and 16 bases had no gene match. CDR3 length: 18 residues. The CDR3 DNA follows: TGTGCCAGCAGTGAAAAAACCCAGGGGGCGGCAGCGGTGGAGACCCAGTACTTC. It translates to CASSEKTQGAAAVETQYF.

The chain is built from TRBV19 and TRBJ2-7; tentatively, D is TRBD1 (5 bases). CDR3 size: 13 residues. Trimming took 5 bases from V and 6 from J, leaving 14 bases between them. CDR1 is LNHDA and CDR2 is SQIVND in the germline V gene (reference sequence). DNA of the CDR3: TGTGCCAGTAGTTGGGGCCAGGCATTCGAGCAGTACTTC. As protein: CASSWGQAFEQYF.

The chain recombines TRBV6-2 or TRBV6-3 with TRBJ2-7; tentative D call: TRBD2 (5 bases). In germline, CDR1 is MNHEY, CDR2 SVGEGT. There are 14 residues in the CDR3. V was cut by 0 bases and J by 2 bases, with 8 bases left in between. The CDR3 is CASSYSTGTYEQYF. The CDR3 region has the DNA TGTGCCAGCAGTTACTCGACGGGAACCTACGAGCAGTACTTC.

This clone was counted a single time. The chain combines TRBV9 with TRBJ2-5; D not certain. V lost 2 bases and J 1 base, leaving 12 bases between the germline ends. The CDR3 runs 15 residues. Germline CDR1 SGDLS, CDR2 YYNGEE. CDR3 residues: CASSVLTGFQETQYF. The CDR3 DNA is TGTGCCAGCAGCGTCCTGACGGGTTTCCAAGAGACCCAGTACTTC.

The sample holds one count of this clone. The V and J genes are TRBV20-1 and TRBJ2-5; D is possibly TRBD1 (5 bases). The CDR3 contains 10 residues. Trimming removed 5 bases at V and 7 bases at J, with 8 bases between. Germline-derived CDR1 and CDR2 are DFQATT and SNEGSKA (reference sequence). CDR3 residues: CSAAQGTQYF. CDR3 DNA sequence: TGCAGTGCTGCGCAGGGGACCCAGTACTTC.

The chain recombines TRBV27 with TRBJ2-6; 7 bases align to TRBD1. Germline V gives CDR1 MNHEY, CDR2 SMNVEV (reference sequence). The V gene end was trimmed by 0 bases and the J gene end by 0 bases; junction bases not matched to a gene: 2. This CDR3 is 17 amino acids long. CDR3 residues: CASSLSGTDSGANVLTF. The CDR3 nucleotides are TGTGCCAGCAGTTTATCGGGGACAGACTCTGGGGCCAACGTCCTGACTTTC.

The V and J genes are TRBV11-2 and TRBJ2-1, with 7 positions matching TRBD2. Germline CDR1 reads SGHAT; CDR2 reads FQNNGV. The CDR3 is made up of 15 amino acids. The junction had 15 bases not matched to a gene; V was cut back by 7 bases and J by 9 bases. The chain's CDR3 is CASTTGRTNGGEQFF. The CDR3 DNA reads as TGTGCCAGCACCACCGGGAGGACCAATGGCGGTGAGCAGTTCTTC.